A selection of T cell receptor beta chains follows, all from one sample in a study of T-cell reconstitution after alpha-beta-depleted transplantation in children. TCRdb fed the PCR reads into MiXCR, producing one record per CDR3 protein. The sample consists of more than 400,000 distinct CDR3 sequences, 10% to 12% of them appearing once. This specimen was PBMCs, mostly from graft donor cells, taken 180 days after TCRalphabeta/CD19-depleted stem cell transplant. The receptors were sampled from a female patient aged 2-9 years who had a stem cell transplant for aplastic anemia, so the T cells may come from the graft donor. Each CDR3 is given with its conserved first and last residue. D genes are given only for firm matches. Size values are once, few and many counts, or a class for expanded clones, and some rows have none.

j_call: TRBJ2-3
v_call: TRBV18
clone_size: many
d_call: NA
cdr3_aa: CASSPSDTQYF
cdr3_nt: TGTGCCAGCAGCCCCTCAGATACGCAGTATTTT

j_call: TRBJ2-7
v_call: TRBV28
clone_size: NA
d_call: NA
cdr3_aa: CASSPSGLASYEQYF
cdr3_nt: TGTGCCAGCAGCCCATCTGGGCTAGCGTCCTACGAGCAGTACTTC

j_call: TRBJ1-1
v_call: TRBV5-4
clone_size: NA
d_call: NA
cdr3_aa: CASSTDQNTEAFF
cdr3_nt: TGTGCCAGCAGCACTGACCAGAACACTGAAGCTTTCTTT

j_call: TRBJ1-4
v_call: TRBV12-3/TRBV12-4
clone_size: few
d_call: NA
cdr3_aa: CASSPSRTEKLFF
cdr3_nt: TGTGCCAGCAGCCCATCGAGAACAGAAAAACTGTTTTTT

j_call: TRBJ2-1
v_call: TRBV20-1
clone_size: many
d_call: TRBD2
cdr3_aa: CSATVGLVGTEQFF
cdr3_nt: TGCAGTGCTACCGTTGGACTAGTAGGTACTGAGCAGTTCTTC

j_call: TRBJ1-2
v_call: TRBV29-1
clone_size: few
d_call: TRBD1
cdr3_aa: CSVLGQGGIEDYGYTF
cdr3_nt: TGCAGCGTTTTAGGACAGGGGGGGATCGAGGACTATGGCTACACCTTC

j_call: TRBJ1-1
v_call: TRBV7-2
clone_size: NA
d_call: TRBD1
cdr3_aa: CASSDRTGGHQAFF
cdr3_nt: TGTGCCAGCAGCGACCGGACAGGGGGCCACCAAGCTTTCTTT

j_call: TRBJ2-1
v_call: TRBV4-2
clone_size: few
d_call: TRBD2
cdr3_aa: CASSQPLAGVDNEQFF
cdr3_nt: TGTGCCAGCAGCCAACCGCTAGCGGGAGTAGACAATGAGCAGTTCTTC

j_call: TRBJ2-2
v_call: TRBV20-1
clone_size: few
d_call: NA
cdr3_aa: CSARHRVNTGELFF
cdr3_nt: TGCAGTGCTAGACACAGGGTTAACACCGGGGAGCTGTTTTTT

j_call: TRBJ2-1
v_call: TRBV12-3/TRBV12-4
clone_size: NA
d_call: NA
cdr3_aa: CASTVTQLSYNEQFF
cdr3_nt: TGTGCCAGCACCGTGACACAACTCTCCTACAATGAGCAGTTCTTC

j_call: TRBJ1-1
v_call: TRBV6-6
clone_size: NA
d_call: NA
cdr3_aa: CASSYRAGGEAFF
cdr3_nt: TGTGCCAGCAGTTACAGGGCCGGTGGGGAAGCTTTCTTT

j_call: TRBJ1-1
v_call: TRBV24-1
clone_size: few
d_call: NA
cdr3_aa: CATSSRGVNTEAFF
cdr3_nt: TGTGCCACCAGTAGCAGGGGTGTGAACACTGAAGCTTTCTTT

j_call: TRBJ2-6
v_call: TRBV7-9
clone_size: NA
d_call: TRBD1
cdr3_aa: CASSSGQGLSGANVLTF
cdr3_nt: TGTGCCAGCAGTTCCGGACAGGGCCTCTCTGGGGCCAACGTCCTGACTTTC

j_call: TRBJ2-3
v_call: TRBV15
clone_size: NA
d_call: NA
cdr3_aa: CATSRGAPHAPQTYTQYF
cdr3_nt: TGTGCCACCAGCAGAGGAGCGCCTCATGCTCCCCAAACCTATACGCAGTATTTT

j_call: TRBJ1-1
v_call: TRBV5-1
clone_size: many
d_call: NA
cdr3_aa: CASSGRDTNTEAFF
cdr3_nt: TGCGCCAGCAGCGGCCGGGACACGAACACTGAAGCTTTCTTT

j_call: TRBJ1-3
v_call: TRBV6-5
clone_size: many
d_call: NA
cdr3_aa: CASSYSMGTYSGNTIYF
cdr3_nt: TGTGCCAGCAGTTACTCGATGGGTACCTACTCTGGAAACACCATATATTTT

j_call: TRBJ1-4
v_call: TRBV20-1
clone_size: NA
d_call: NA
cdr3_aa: CSLRATNEKLFF
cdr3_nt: TGCAGTTTAAGGGCAACTAATGAAAAACTGTTTTTT

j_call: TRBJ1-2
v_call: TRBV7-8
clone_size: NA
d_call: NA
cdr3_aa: CASSLVRQEGHGYTF
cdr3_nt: TGTGCCAGCAGCTTAGTTCGGCAGGAGGGGCATGGCTACACCTTC

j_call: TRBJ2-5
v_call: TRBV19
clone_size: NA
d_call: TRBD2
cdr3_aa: CASTNSGRAETQYF
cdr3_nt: TGTGCCAGTACCAATAGCGGGAGGGCTGAGACCCAGTACTTC

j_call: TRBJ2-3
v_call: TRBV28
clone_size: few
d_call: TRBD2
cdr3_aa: CASRMHSGGSTDTQYF
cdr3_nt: TGTGCCAGCAGAATGCATAGCGGGGGCAGCACAGATACGCAGTATTTT

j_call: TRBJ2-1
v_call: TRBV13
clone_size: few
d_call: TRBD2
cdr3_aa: CASSLYLRAGVYNEQFF
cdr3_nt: TGTGCCAGCAGCTTATACCTAAGAGCGGGAGTATACAATGAGCAGTTCTTC

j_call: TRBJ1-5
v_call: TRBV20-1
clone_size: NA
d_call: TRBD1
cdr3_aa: CSAFPRGLERPQHF
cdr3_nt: TGCAGTGCTTTCCCCAGGGGGCTGGAGAGGCCCCAGCATTTT

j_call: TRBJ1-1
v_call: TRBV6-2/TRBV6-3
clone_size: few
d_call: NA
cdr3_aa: CASSVMNTEAFF
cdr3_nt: TGTGCCAGCAGCGTAATGAACACTGAAGCTTTCTTT

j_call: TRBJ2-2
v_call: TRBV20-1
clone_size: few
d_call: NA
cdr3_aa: CSATSPRTGANTGELFF
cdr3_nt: TGCAGTGCTACTTCACCAAGGACCGGAGCGAACACCGGGGAGCTGTTTTTT

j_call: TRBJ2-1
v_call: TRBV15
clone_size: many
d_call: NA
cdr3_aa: CATSRGAYNEQFF
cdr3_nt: TGTGCCACCAGCAGAGGCGCCTACAATGAGCAGTTCTTC

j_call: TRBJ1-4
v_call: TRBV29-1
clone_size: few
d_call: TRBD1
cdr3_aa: CSVARGVTNEKLFF
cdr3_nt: TGCAGCGTTGCCAGGGGGGTAACTAATGAAAAACTGTTTTTT

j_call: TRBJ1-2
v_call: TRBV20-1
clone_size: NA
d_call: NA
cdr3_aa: CSAREGHKVAYTF
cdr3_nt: TGCAGTGCTAGAGAAGGGCACAAGGTCGCCTACACCTTC

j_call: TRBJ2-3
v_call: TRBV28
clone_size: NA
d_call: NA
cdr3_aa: CASSLGGPGRDTQYF
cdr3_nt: TGTGCCAGCAGTTTAGGGGGCCCCGGGCGGGATACGCAGTATTTT

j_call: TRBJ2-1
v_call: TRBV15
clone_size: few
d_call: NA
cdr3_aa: CATSRQITRTREYNEQFF
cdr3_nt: TGTGCCACCAGCAGACAAATAACGAGGACCCGAGAGTACAATGAGCAGTTCTTC

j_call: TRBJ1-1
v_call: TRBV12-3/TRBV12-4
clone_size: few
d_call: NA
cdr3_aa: CARTYLADTEAFF
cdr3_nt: TGTGCCAGGACCTACCTGGCAGACACTGAAGCTTTCTTT

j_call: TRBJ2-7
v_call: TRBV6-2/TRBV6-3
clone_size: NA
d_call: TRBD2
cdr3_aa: CASSYLLAVAGRYEQYF
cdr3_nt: TGTGCCAGCAGTTACTTACTAGCGGTAGCCGGGAGGTACGAGCAGTACTTC

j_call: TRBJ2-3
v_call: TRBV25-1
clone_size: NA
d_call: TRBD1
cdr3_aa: CASSEYLGDRGLETSTDTQYF
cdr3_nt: TGTGCCAGCAGTGAATATTTGGGGGACAGGGGCCTAGAAACTAGCACAGATACGCAGTATTTT

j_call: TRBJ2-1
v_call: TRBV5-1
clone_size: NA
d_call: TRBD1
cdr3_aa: CASSLEGRGLNEQFF
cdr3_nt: TGCGCCAGCAGCTTGGAAGGCAGGGGGTTGAATGAGCAGTTCTTC

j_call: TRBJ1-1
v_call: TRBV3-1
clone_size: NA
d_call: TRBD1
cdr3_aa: CASPLRTGVQNTEAFF
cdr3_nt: TGTGCCAGCCCCCTGAGGACAGGGGTGCAGAACACTGAAGCTTTCTTT

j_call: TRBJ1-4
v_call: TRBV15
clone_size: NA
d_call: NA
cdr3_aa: CATSTHQATNEKLFF
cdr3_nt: TGTGCCACCAGCACCCACCAGGCAACTAATGAAAAACTGTTTTTT

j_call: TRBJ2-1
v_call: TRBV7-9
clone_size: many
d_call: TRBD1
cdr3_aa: CASVRTGGSYNEQFF
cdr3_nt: TGTGCCAGCGTGCGGACAGGGGGCTCCTACAATGAGCAGTTCTTC

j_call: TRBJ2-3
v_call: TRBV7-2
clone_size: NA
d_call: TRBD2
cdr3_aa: CASSLARQGGTDTQYF
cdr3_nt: TGTGCCAGCAGCTTAGCGAGGCAGGGAGGGACAGATACGCAGTATTTT

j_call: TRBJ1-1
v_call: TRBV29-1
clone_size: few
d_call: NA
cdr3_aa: CSGDRDFNTEAFF
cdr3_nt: TGCAGCGGTGATAGGGACTTTAACACTGAAGCTTTCTTT

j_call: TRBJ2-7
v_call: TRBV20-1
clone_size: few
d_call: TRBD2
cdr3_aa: CSARGLAGAPEQYF
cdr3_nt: TGCAGTGCTAGAGGTCTAGCGGGAGCCCCCGAGCAGTACTTC

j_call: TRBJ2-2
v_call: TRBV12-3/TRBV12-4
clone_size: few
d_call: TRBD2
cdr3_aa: CASSLALASWLAGVTGELFF
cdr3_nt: TGTGCCAGCAGTTTAGCTCTCGCCTCATGGCTAGCGGGAGTTACCGGGGAGCTGTTTTTT

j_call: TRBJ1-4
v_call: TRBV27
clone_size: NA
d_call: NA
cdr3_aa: CASSWSSNNEKLFF
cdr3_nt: TGTGCCAGCAGTTGGAGTTCCAATAATGAAAAACTGTTTTTT

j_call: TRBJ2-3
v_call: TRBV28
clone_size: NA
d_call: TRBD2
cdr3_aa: CATGTSGRHSTDTQYF
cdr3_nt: TGTGCCACTGGGACTAGCGGGAGGCACAGCACAGATACGCAGTATTTT

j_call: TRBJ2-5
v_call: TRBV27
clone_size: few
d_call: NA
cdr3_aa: CASSVLAMGTQYF
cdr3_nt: TGTGCCAGCAGTGTACTAGCAATGGGGACCCAGTACTTC

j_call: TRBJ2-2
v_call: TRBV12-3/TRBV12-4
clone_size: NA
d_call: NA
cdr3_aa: CASSTVRGTGELFF
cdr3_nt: TGTGCCAGCAGTACAGTCCGGGGCACCGGGGAGCTGTTTTTT

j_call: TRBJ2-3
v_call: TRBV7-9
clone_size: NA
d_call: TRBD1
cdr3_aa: CASSPPTGVTDTQYF
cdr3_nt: TGTGCCAGCAGCCCGCCGACAGGGGTCACAGATACGCAGTATTTT

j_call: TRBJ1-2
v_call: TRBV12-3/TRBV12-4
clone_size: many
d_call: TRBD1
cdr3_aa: CASSLDLKGTASNYGYTF
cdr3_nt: TGTGCCAGCAGTTTAGACCTTAAAGGGACAGCCAGCAACTATGGCTACACCTTC

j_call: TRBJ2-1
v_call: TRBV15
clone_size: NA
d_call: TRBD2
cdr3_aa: CATSLPGTSSYNEQFF
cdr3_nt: TGTGCCACCAGCCTCCCCGGGACTAGCTCCTACAATGAGCAGTTCTTC

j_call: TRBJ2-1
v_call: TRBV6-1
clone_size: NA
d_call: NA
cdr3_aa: CASSEGLAQSNEQFF
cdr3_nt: TGTGCCAGCAGTGAGGGTCTAGCCCAATCCAATGAGCAGTTCTTC

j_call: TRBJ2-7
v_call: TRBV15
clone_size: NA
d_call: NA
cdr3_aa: CATSRDRQLGYEQYF
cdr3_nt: TGTGCCACCAGCAGAGATAGGCAGTTGGGATACGAGCAGTACTTC

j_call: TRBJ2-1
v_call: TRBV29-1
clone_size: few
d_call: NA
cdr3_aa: CSHSSGPYNEQFF
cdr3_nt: TGCAGCCATTCAAGCGGGCCGTACAATGAGCAGTTCTTC

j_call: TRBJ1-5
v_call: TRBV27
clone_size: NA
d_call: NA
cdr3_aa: CASSTLGRNQPQHF
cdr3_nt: TGTGCCAGCAGTACCTTAGGTCGCAATCAGCCCCAGCATTTT

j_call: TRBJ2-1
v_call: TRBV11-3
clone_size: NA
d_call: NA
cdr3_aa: CASRTGQGYNEQFF
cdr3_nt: TGTGCCAGCAGGACGGGGCAGGGCTACAATGAGCAGTTCTTC

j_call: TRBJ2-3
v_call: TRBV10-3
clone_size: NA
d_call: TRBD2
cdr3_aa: CAISESPSGFTDTQYF
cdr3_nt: TGTGCCATCAGTGAGTCTCCTAGCGGTTTCACAGATACGCAGTATTTT

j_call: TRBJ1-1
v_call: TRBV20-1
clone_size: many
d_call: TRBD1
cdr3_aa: CSAIRGLRVMNTEAFF
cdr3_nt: TGCAGTGCTATTAGGGGGCTCAGGGTCATGAACACTGAAGCTTTCTTT

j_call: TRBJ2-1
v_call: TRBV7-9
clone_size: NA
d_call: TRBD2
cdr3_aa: CASRYEAGLAVYNEQFF
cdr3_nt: TGTGCCAGCAGATACGAAGCGGGACTAGCGGTCTACAATGAGCAGTTCTTC